This T cell receptor beta chain was sequenced for a study of response to subunit inactivated influenza vaccine. In its sample, this clonotype was seen a few times. Using its own MiXCR run on the RT-PCR reads, TCRdb lists one record per CDR3 protein. The sample carries approximately 310,000 distinct CDR3 sequences, 20% to 25% recorded once. This sample comprised PBMCs from blood, obtained 21 months after vaccination. The sequence was collected from a man between 50 and 69 years old who received an inactivated influenza vaccine.

The CDR3 is CASSPLTGQETQYF. CDR3 bases: TGTGCCAGCTCACCTTTGACAGGCCAAGAGACCCAGTACTTC. J is TRBJ2-5 and V is TRBV18; possible D gene TRBD1, 6 bases. CDR3 length: 14 residues. Trimming left V 3 bases short and J 1 base short, with 9 bases between. The V gene's germline CDR1 is KGHSH and CDR2 LQKENI.